This entry concerns a single T cell receptor (beta chain). This clone has a single count. Base qualities are not at hand, and no much larger clone is one base apart. This specimen belongs to a study of tumor-infiltrating T cells and Merkel cell polyomavirus (TCRdb year 2017). Study-level background: CD8+ T cells specific for the Merkel cell polyomavirus KLL epitope were examined in Merkel cell carcinoma patients. On average, sorted samples contained about 690 cells from blood (range roughly 340-8,500) and 5,500 to 6,000 cells from TIL (range roughly 1,800-12,799). Patients came in at different disease stages and had a median follow-up of around 2.5 years, ranging from roughly 1.1 to 6.0 years. Of all the tumor samples in the study, one was a frozen nodal tumor digest and another was a flash-frozen core biopsy of a metastasis. Patient treatments varied, were not standardized, and included chemotherapy, radiation and immunotherapies. In 14 samples, TRB sequencing was done on KLL-tetramer-sorted cells from blood or tumor-infiltrating lymphocytes, along with about eleven matched whole-tumor samples. Beyond this particular receptor, the publication reports: The small sample size of the study (n ≈ 13 patients) is recognized as a limitation. Significantly improved MCC-specific survival was associated with a higher fraction of KLL-specific T cells within tumors (roughly 1.9-18% versus about 0-0.15%). More unique KLL-specific clonotypes in tumors (5-108 vs 0-3) was associated with a significant MCC-specific survival advantage (P = 0.0051). The study examined just one viral epitope, so T cells targeting other Merkel cell polyomavirus epitopes were not captured. KLL-specific TRB repertoires were found to be diverse and largely private, with only one public clonotype, shared by two patients, identified among under 500 unique sequences.

The method behind the library was the immunoSEQ multiplex PCR assay. Adaptive Biotechnologies (Seattle, WA) carried out genomic DNA extraction, TRB sequencing and normalization. The paper's processing steps were these. A TRB sequence was counted as a tetramer-positive clonotype only if the sequence had an estimated two or more genomes. Clonality was computed as one minus Shannon entropy of productive TRB sequences normalized by log2 of unique productive sequences. KLL-specific clonotypes in tumors were identified by matching TCRbeta CDR3 amino acid sequences with those from each patient's tetramer-sorted sample. The immuneACCESS repertoire file appears here via TCRdb, limited to in-frame rearrangements. These files lack a portion of the clones; in checked studies, under half of the deficit traces to unresolved V genes, and the cause of the others is not known. That table gives V, J and clone size, and the DNA gave D and trimming. For this sample the table gives about 140 clones, of which around 78% were detected only once. Of the sample, more than 55% falls within the top ten clones.

All patients' tumors stained robustly positive for Merkel cell polyomavirus Large T antigen by immunohistochemistry. The study included around 11 Merkel cell carcinoma patients whose blood and/or cultured TIL contained robust KLL-tetramer+ populations exceeding 0.04% of CD8+ T cells. Every patient was Caucasian, and patient ages ranged from roughly 45 to 77 years, with a median of roughly 62 years. Staining of at least 1.8 million cells was done with anti-CD8 PE antibody, a KLL APC tetramer and 7-AAD viability dye. A FACSAriaII was used to sort cells that were tetramer-positive and CD8-high, and the sorted cells were flash frozen. The material sequenced was Merkel cell polyomavirus peptide tetramer+ CD8+ T cells sorted from the tumor. The sample's cell subset or site label, decoded: CD8+ T cells binding a tetramer loaded with the MCPyV common T-antigen KLL epitope. The receptor was isolated from a woman in her sixties or seventies with Merkel cell carcinoma.

The sequenced DNA: TGTGCCAGCTCACGACAGGCTAACACTGAAGCTTTCTTT. Translated, it reads CASSRQANTEAFF. Recombination connected TRBV18 to TRBJ1-1; a tentative D match to TRBD1 spans 6 bases. CDR1 and CDR2, looked up from the germline V gene, are KGHSH and LQKENI. The CDR3 starts with the cysteine, ends with the phenylalanine, and has 13 residues. The DNA shown is the 39-base CDR3, in frame from base 1. The V and J ends are trimmed by 4 bases and 2 bases, leaving 8 bases between them.